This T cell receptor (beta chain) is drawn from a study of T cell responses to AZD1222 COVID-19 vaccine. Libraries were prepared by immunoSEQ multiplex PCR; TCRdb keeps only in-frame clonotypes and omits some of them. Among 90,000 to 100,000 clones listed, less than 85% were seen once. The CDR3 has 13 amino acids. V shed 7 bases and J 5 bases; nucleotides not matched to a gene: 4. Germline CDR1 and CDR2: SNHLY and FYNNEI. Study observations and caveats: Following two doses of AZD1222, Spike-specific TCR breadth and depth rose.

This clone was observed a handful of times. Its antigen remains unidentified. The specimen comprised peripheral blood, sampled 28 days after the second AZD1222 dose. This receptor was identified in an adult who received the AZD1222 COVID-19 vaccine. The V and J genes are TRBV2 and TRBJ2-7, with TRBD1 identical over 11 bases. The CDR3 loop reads CASNGQGADEQYF. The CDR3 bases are TGTGCCAGCAACGGACAGGGGGCGGACGAGCAGTACTTC.